This TCR beta chain was recovered during a study of T cells in Graves' hyperthyroidism and ophthalmopathy. Study overall: Peripheral blood was secured at the point of initial diagnosis, before any treatment.

This clonotype has ten or more counts. The target antigen is unknown. No progression to ophthalmopathy during 18 months of follow-up defined stable disease. Diagnosis relied on clinical symptoms, serum thyroxine and TRAb, thyroid ultrasound and orbital computed tomography. CDR3 length: 14 residues. J gave up 3 bases and V 7 bases, and 11 bases lay outside the gene matches. CDR1 and CDR2 from the germline V gene are SQVTM and ANQGSEA. The source material, RNA transcripts, was used to amplify TCR beta CDR3 regions. The primer set for the first-round RT-PCR of the TCR CDR3 was HTBI. TCRdb reprocessed the multiplex PCR reads with MiXCR, giving one entry per CDR3 protein. The table lists some 560,000 distinct CDR3 sequences, 14% of them singletons. General observations from the study: Most clonotypes expanded in the thyroid (above 0.001) were also present in blood.

The V and J genes are TRBV29-1 and TRBJ1-1; TRBD1 matches at 7 bases. Specimen: blood. The TCR was taken from a woman between 40 and 55 years old with Graves' hyperthyroidism. CDR3 coding DNA: TGCAGCGCCTCAAATCCGGACAGGTACACTGAAGCTTTCTTT. Encoded protein: CSASNPDRYTEAFF.